These 30 T cell receptor beta chains originate from one sample sequenced in a study of Graves' ophthalmopathy and Graves' hyperthyroidism. RNA transcripts were the template, and TCR beta CDR3 regions were amplified from them. RT-PCR was first run with HTBI primers, then multiplex PCR in a second round. TCRdb called the multiplex PCR reads again in MiXCR, with one record for every CDR3 protein. The table includes 680,000 or so distinct CDR3 sequences, 20% to 25% detected once. Material for sequencing was peripheral blood. The receptor set was obtained from a woman aged 18-29 years with stable Graves' hyperthyroidism. Some clones in this sample may be carry-over from other donors' samples.

This clonotype showed up many times. The V call is TRBV25-1, the J call TRBJ1-2; TRBD1 might be the D (5 bases). V was pared by 6 bases and J by 4 bases, with 12 bases between. The germline V gene has CDR1 MGHDK and CDR2 SYGVNS. CDR3 length equals 13 residues. Written as DNA, the CDR3 is TGTGCCAGCAGCAGGTTAGGGGTCTATGGCTACACCTTC. Protein sequence: CASSRLGVYGYTF.

In its sample, this clonotype was seen many times. J is TRBJ2-7 and V is TRBV12-3 or TRBV12-4, with a tentative D call TRBD1 (5 bases). The CDR3 loop spans 12 amino acids. With 6 bases removed from V and 1 base from J, the gap between germline ends came to 7 bases. The CDR3 loop is CASSAGSYEQYF. CDR3 in DNA: TGTGCCAGCAGCGCAGGGTCCTACGAGCAGTACTTC.

The genes are TRBV10-3 and TRBJ1-2; the match to TRBD1 covers 8 bases. The CDR3 length is 11 residues. Unmatched junction bases numbered 6, after V lost 10 bases and J lost 8 bases. Germline V lookup: CDR1 ENHRY, CDR2 SYGVKD. The CDR3 DNA sequence: TGTGCCACGACGGACAGGGAAGGCTACACCTTC. Translated: CATTDREGYTF.

This clonotype was seen only a few times. CDR3 sequence reads: CASSVLTDNTEAFF. For the CDR3, the DNA is TGTGCCAGCAGTGTCTTGACAGACAACACTGAAGCTTTCTTT. The V call is TRBV2, the J call TRBJ1-1, with a tentative D call TRBD1 (5 bases). Trimming shortened V by 4 bases and J by 2 bases, and 11 bases separated the two germline ends. Germline V gives CDR1 SNHLY, CDR2 FYNNEI. The CDR3 extends over 14 amino acids.

In this sample, this clonotype turned up a few times. This sequence joins TRBV5-1 and TRBJ2-7, with TRBD1 identical over 10 bases. V dropped 3 bases and J dropped 7; count of bases not matched to a gene: 4. From germline, CDR1 is SGHRS and CDR2 YFSETQ. This CDR3 comprises 13 residues. The CDR3 bases are TGCGCCAGCAGCTCGACAGGGGGCACGGAGCAGTACTTC. This codes for CASSSTGGTEQYF.

The table lists this clonotype with many counts. The rearrangement uses TRBV5-1 and TRBJ1-1; no firm D call. Germline CDR1 reads SGHRS; CDR2 reads YFSETQ. The CDR3 is 15 residues long. V lost 4 bases, J lost 1 base, and 14 bases lay in between. The chain's CDR3 is CASSAREQTNTEAFF. Written as DNA, the CDR3 is TGCGCCAGCAGCGCTCGGGAACAGACGAACACTGAAGCTTTCTTT.

There are many counts of this clonotype. The rearrangement joins TRBV28 to TRBJ1-1, with TRBD1 matching over 8 bases. Germline CDR1 MDHEN, CDR2 SYDVKM. This CDR3 is built from 13 residues. Trimming removed 4 bases from V and 6 bases from J; junction bases left unmatched: 4. CDR3 protein: CASSWTGYAEAFF. The CDR3 bases are TGTGCCAGCAGTTGGACAGGGTACGCTGAAGCTTTCTTT.

This clonotype was recorded many times. The chain employs TRBV29-1 and TRBJ1-2; D gene ambiguous. V lost 4 bases to trimming and J lost 0 bases, with 9 bases between them. Germline assignment: CDR1 SQVTM and CDR2 ANQGSEA. This CDR3 spans 13 amino acids. Here the CDR3 reads CSVGLRSNYGYTF. The CDR3 nucleotides are TGCAGCGTTGGTTTGAGGTCTAACTATGGCTACACCTTC.

V is TRBV5-1 and J is TRBJ1-5; TRBD1 aligns across 8 bases. V shed 0 bases, J shed 6 bases, and the junction held 5 bases outside the gene matches. This CDR3 is 15 amino acids long. Germline V gives CDR1 SGHRS, CDR2 YFSETQ. The CDR3 region has the DNA TGCGCCAGCAGCTTGGGGGGGACAGGAACTCAGCCCCAGCATTTT. Translating gives CASSLGGTGTQPQHF.

The chain's CDR3 is CASSYSTGGGMNTEAFF. The CDR3, as DNA: TGTGCCAGCAGTTACTCGACCGGGGGCGGCATGAACACTGAAGCTTTCTTT. This chain connects TRBV6-5 to TRBJ1-1, with a tentative D call TRBD1 (6 bases). CDR1 and CDR2 from the germline V gene are MNHEY and SVGAGI. With 0 bases removed from V and 0 bases from J, the gap between germline ends came to 14 bases. This CDR3 is 17 amino acids long.

This clonotype was observed at least ten times. V gene TRBV11-2 combines with J gene TRBJ1-6; D perhaps matches TRBD1 (5 bases). Per the germline V gene, CDR1 is SGHAT and CDR2 is FQNNGV. V lost 5 bases to trimming and J lost 7 bases, with 12 bases between them. There are 14 residues in the CDR3. The CDR3 sequence: CASSPRQGNSPLHF. The CDR3 DNA follows: TGTGCCAGCAGCCCCCGGCAGGGCAATTCACCCCTCCACTTT.

This clonotype occurred many times. The J gene is TRBJ2-5, the V gene TRBV28; possibly TRBD1 for D (7 bases). Trimming took 2 bases from V and 2 from J, leaving 12 bases between them. The CDR3 loop spans 15 amino acids. Germline V gives CDR1 MDHEN, CDR2 SYDVKM. The CDR3 DNA sequence: TGTGCCAGCAGTTTAGCACAGGGGAGGCAAGAGACCCAGTACTTC. Protein product: CASSLAQGRQETQYF.

This clonotype came up many times. The chain recombines TRBV7-6 with TRBJ2-5, with TRBD2 matching over 10 bases. Trimming removed 5 bases from V and 2 bases from J; junction bases left unmatched: 23. The CDR3 loop spans 21 amino acids. In germline, CDR1 is SGHVS, CDR2 FNYEAQ. The CDR3 reads CASSPPRLLSSGGSQQETQYF. The CDR3 DNA reads as TGTGCCAGCAGCCCCCCCCGGTTGCTGTCTAGCGGGGGTTCCCAACAAGAGACCCAGTACTTC.

This clonotype was found many times. The chain links TRBV6-2 or TRBV6-3 to TRBJ1-1; D possibly corresponds to TRBD1 (5 bases). Trimming pared 7 bases from V and 3 bases from J, leaving 21 bases between. The CDR3 loop spans 16 amino acids. Germline loops: CDR1 MNHEY, CDR2 SVGEGT. CDR3 residues: CASTPRGRGSHTEAFF. DNA of the CDR3: TGTGCCAGCACCCCGAGGGGTCGGGGCAGCCACACTGAAGCTTTCTTT.

This clonotype has at least ten counts. The chain carries TRBV3-1 and TRBJ2-7, with D tentatively TRBD1 (5 bases). Per germline, CDR1 LGHDT and CDR2 YNNKEL (reference sequence). CDR3 length: 13 amino acids. V dropped 6 bases and J dropped 3 bases, with 12 bases sitting between them. CDR3 bases: TGTGCCAGCAGGCCACGTCAGGGCTACGAGCAGTACTTC. This translates into CASRPRQGYEQYF.

V usage is TRBV5-1 and J usage is TRBJ2-7; 9 bases align to TRBD1. Trimming cost V 2 bases and J 4 bases; bases outside gene matches: 7. The CDR3 extends over 15 amino acids. Germline values: CDR1 SGHRS, CDR2 YFSETQ. The CDR3 DNA reads TGCGCCAGCAGCTTACAGGACAGGGGACGGTACGAGCAGTACTTC. Translating gives CASSLQDRGRYEQYF.

Ten or more counts support this clonotype. The chain employs TRBV28 and TRBJ2-7, with D possibly matching TRBD1 (6 bases). The germline V gene has CDR1 MDHEN and CDR2 SYDVKM. The V end was cut by 6 bases, the J end by 5 bases, with 11 bases between. This CDR3 is 12 amino acids long. The CDR3: CASRESGDEQYF. CDR3 sequence (DNA): TGTGCCAGCAGGGAATCAGGGGACGAGCAGTACTTC.

This clonotype was counted ten times or more. The rearrangement uses TRBV3-1 and TRBJ1-6; 11 nucleotides line up with TRBD1. Germline assignment: CDR1 LGHDT and CDR2 YNNKEL (reference sequence). The junction had 7 bases not matched to a gene; V was cut back by 0 bases and J by 12 bases. This CDR3 is built from 16 residues. In DNA form, the CDR3 reads TGTGCCAGCAGCCAAGATCGCGGACAGGGGGCCGGACCCCTCCACTTT. Protein: CASSQDRGQGAGPLHF. Drawing the rest from reference TRBV3-1 and TRBJ1-6, the complete variable domain is DTAVSQTPKYLVTQMGNDKSIKCEQNLGHDTMYWYKQDSKKFLKIMFSYNNKELIINETVPNRFSPKSPDKAHLNLHINSLELGDSAVYFCASSQDRGQGAGPLHFGNGTRLTVT.

The chain has TRBV11-1 and TRBJ2-6, with no clear D. Germline lookup yields CDR1 SGHAT and CDR2 FQDESV (reference sequence). V gave up 10 bases and J gave up 4 bases, with 14 bases separating them. The CDR3 contains 14 residues. The CDR3 DNA reads TGTGCCATTCAAAGGGCAGCCGGGGCCAACGTCCTGACTTTC. As protein: CAIQRAAGANVLTF.

This clonotype was detected many times. The chain joins TRBV20-1 to TRBJ2-5; a weak D match, TRBD1 (5 bases). V was clipped by 6 bases and J by 4 bases, with 21 bases between them. CDR1 DFQATT and CDR2 SNEGSKA come from the germline V gene (reference sequence). The CDR3 spans 15 residues. In nucleotides, the CDR3 is TGCAGTGCCAGGGCCGGGTCCCTAAGAGGAGAGACCCAGTACTTC. This sequence encodes CSARAGSLRGETQYF.

This rearrangement joins TRBV4-1 to TRBJ1-1; perhaps TRBD1 as D (5 bases). Germline CDR1 reads MGHRA; CDR2 reads YSYEKL. The CDR3 is 16 amino acids. V was shortened by 0 bases and J by 8 bases, with 19 bases between the two germline ends. The DNA of the CDR3 is TGCGCCAGCAGCCAAGAGCCCCTTTTGGGGGGGGAGGAAGCTTTCTTT. Its protein is CASSQEPLLGGEEAFF.

This clonotype has a single count. At one boundary the junction diverges from the germline segment, which might be a read error. J is TRBJ1-5 and V is TRBV4-1, with D maybe TRBD1 (6 bases). Per the germline V gene, CDR1 is MGHRA and CDR2 is YSYEKL. The CDR3 runs to 16 residues. CDR3 nucleotides: TGCGCCAGCAGCCAAGATGCACGGCAGGGGCGACAGCCCAAGCATTTT. Translating it yields CASSQDARQGRQPKHF.

This chain joins TRBV4-1 and TRBJ2-7; D remains ambiguous. This CDR3 is built from 14 residues. Germline CDR1 and CDR2: MGHRA and YSYEKL. The germline V and J ends were trimmed by 1 base and 6 bases, with 13 bases remaining between them. The CDR3 sequence: CASSQVQSVSEQYF. The CDR3 region has the DNA TGCGCCAGCAGCCAAGTACAGTCTGTCTCCGAGCAGTACTTC.

This clonotype was seen ten or more times. The CDR3 ends on some other residue instead of the conserved phenylalanine or tryptophan, so this is likely a read error. The chain uses TRBV12-3 or TRBV12-4 and TRBJ1-2; 9 nucleotides line up with TRBD1. The CDR3 covers 13 residues. V shed 6 bases, J shed 5 bases, and the junction held 4 bases outside the gene matches. The chain's CDR3 is CASRGQGRYGYTL. CDR3 coding DNA: TGTGCCAGCAGAGGACAGGGGAGGTATGGCTACACCCTC.

With regard to this clonotype: This may come from a read error, since a much larger clone is one base off. J is TRBJ1-1 and V is TRBV2; D is unclear. The CDR3 totals 10 residues. Germline-derived CDR1 and CDR2 are SNHLY and FYNNEI. V was cut by 8 bases and J by 3 bases, with 4 bases left in between. CDR3 coding DNA: TGTGCCAGCCCGTACACTGAAGCTTTCTTT. Residues: CASPYTEAFF.

This clonotype came up many times. The J gene is TRBJ2-2, the V gene TRBV12-3 or TRBV12-4, with D unresolved. CDR3 size: 14 residues. Trimming took off 4 bases at V and 5 bases at J, with 11 bases between the two ends. CDR3 DNA sequence: TGTGCCAGCAGTTCCCATATGGGAACCGGGGAGCTGTTTTTT. This sequence encodes CASSSHMGTGELFF.

This clonotype occurred many times. V and J are TRBV7-2 and TRBJ2-7, with 9 bases fitting TRBD1. This CDR3 has 15 amino acids. J gave up 3 bases and V 5 bases, and 8 bases lay outside the gene matches. The germline V gene encodes CDR1 SGHTA and CDR2 FQGNSA. The chain's CDR3 is CASSLGQGQGYEQYF. DNA for the CDR3: TGTGCCAGCAGCCTGGGACAGGGTCAAGGCTACGAGCAGTACTTC.

This clonotype was recorded many times. This chain links TRBV11-2 with TRBJ2-7; D is undetermined. The CDR3 has 15 amino acids. Trimming took 1 base from V and 2 from J, leaving 12 bases between them. From germline, CDR1 is SGHAT and CDR2 FQNNGV. In nucleotides, the CDR3 is TGTGCCAGCAGCTTAGGTAACACGATTACCTACGAGCAGTACTTC. It encodes CASSLGNTITYEQYF.

The rearrangement links TRBV5-1 to TRBJ1-2, with 7 nucleotides matching TRBD1. CDR1 is SGHRS, CDR2 YFSETQ, per germline. CDR3 length equals 14 residues. The J segment lost 7 bases and the V segment lost 3 bases, leaving 9 bases of the junction unmatched. The CDR3 DNA reads as TGCGCCAGCAGCTGCACAGGGGTATGGGGTGGCTACACCTTC. Its protein product is CASSCTGVWGGYTF. Full variable domain (remainder filled in from reference TRBV5-1 and TRBJ1-2): KAGVTQTPRYLIKTRGQQVTLSCSPISGHRSVSWYQQTPGQGLQFLFEYFSETQRNKGNFPGRFSGRQFSNSRSEMNVSTLELGDSALYLCASSCTGVWGGYTFGSGTRLTVV.

This chain joins TRBV20-1 and TRBJ1-1, with TRBD1 identical over 11 bases. With V trimmed by 1 base and J by 3 bases, 1 base remained unmatched. The CDR3 loop spans 14 amino acids. Germline V CDR1 and CDR2: DFQATT, SNEGSKA (reference sequence). The CDR3 region has the DNA TGCAGTGCTAGAGGGGGACAGGGGGACACTGAAGCTTTCTTT. This gives the protein CSARGGQGDTEAFF.